Listed below are T cell receptor beta chains from one sample, sequenced in a study of blood T cells in healthy people across ages. TCRdb redid the calling of the 5' RACE reads with MiXCR, one entry per CDR3 protein. This table has about 1.8 million distinct CDR3 sequences, just under 50% appearing once. The sequenced material came from blood. The receptors stem from a woman between 40 and 50 years old in good health. Each CDR3 is given without its conserved first and last residue. Each record gives: V gene, J gene, CDR3 protein.

V gene: TRBV4-2; J gene: TRBJ1-2; CDR3 protein: ASSQEGLGQASGYT
V gene: TRBV10-3; J gene: TRBJ2-5; CDR3 protein: AIGSEQGAPQETQY
V gene: TRBV6-2/TRBV6-3; J gene: NA; CDR3 protein: ASSHRTSGAVTLYNEQY
V gene: TRBV18; J gene: TRBJ2-3; CDR3 protein: ASSPAVGWDTQY
V gene: TRBV20-1; J gene: TRBJ2-7; CDR3 protein: SAPKLYRDRVHYEQY
V gene: TRBV28; J gene: TRBJ2-1; CDR3 protein: ASSSMGRTNEQF
V gene: TRBV24-1; J gene: TRBJ2-6; CDR3 protein: ATKGQGRDVLT
V gene: TRBV7-2; J gene: TRBJ2-5; CDR3 protein: ASSPMGRGETQY
V gene: TRBV6-2/TRBV6-3; J gene: NA; CDR3 protein: ASSAGGSYYEQY
V gene: TRBV28; J gene: TRBJ2-5; CDR3 protein: ASKMSQRGGETQY
V gene: TRBV6-2/TRBV6-3; J gene: NA; CDR3 protein: ASSRPPQGIVNEQY
V gene: TRBV7-3; J gene: TRBJ2-6; CDR3 protein: ASSSRTGASSGANVLT
V gene: TRBV6-4; J gene: TRBJ2-3; CDR3 protein: ASSPNDRGGSDTQY
V gene: TRBV25-1; J gene: TRBJ2-1; CDR3 protein: ASSGGGDHNEQF
V gene: TRBV2; J gene: TRBJ1-5; CDR3 protein: ASSRGTGGYQPQH
V gene: TRBV12-3/TRBV12-4; J gene: TRBJ1-6; CDR3 protein: ASSLGLSDSPLH
V gene: TRBV27; J gene: TRBJ1-1; CDR3 protein: ASRIGATVNTEAF
V gene: TRBV4-3; J gene: TRBJ1-2; CDR3 protein: ASSQESRTAHFHGYT
V gene: TRBV2; J gene: TRBJ2-5; CDR3 protein: ASSRDERGNMETQY
V gene: TRBV28; J gene: TRBJ2-4; CDR3 protein: ASSFGGSVKNIQY
V gene: TRBV7-2; J gene: TRBJ2-5; CDR3 protein: ASSFDRGQTQY
V gene: TRBV3-1; J gene: TRBJ2-6; CDR3 protein: ASSRTIALGANVLT
V gene: TRBV28; J gene: TRBJ2-3; CDR3 protein: ASSSGTVILDTQY
V gene: TRBV15; J gene: TRBJ2-1; CDR3 protein: ATSSDISGDYNEQF
V gene: TRBV10-3; J gene: TRBJ1-6; CDR3 protein: AISSGNSPLH
V gene: TRBV5-1; J gene: TRBJ2-1; CDR3 protein: ASSQTSWDHSQQF
V gene: TRBV18; J gene: TRBJ2-4; CDR3 protein: ASSPRLAGMDIQY
V gene: TRBV28; J gene: TRBJ1-2; CDR3 protein: ASSIYGRGGYT
V gene: TRBV29-1; J gene: TRBJ2-3; CDR3 protein: SVVDNRDGDTQY
V gene: TRBV24-1; J gene: TRBJ2-3; CDR3 protein: ATSDFNWGASSDTQY
V gene: TRBV27; J gene: TRBJ2-1; CDR3 protein: ASSLLAGGTYNEQF
V gene: TRBV14; J gene: TRBJ2-6; CDR3 protein: ASSQDLVGPYESGANVLT
V gene: TRBV12-3/TRBV12-4; J gene: TRBJ2-1; CDR3 protein: ASSLGHSSYNEQF
V gene: TRBV4-2; J gene: TRBJ1-2; CDR3 protein: ASSHPTENYGYT
V gene: TRBV12-3/TRBV12-4; J gene: TRBJ1-2; CDR3 protein: ASSPAGGVYGYT
V gene: TRBV7-2; J gene: TRBJ1-6; CDR3 protein: ATKRDRGDSPLH
V gene: TRBV28; J gene: TRBJ2-3; CDR3 protein: ASITNRVLADTQY
V gene: TRBV24-1; J gene: TRBJ2-1; CDR3 protein: ATQETGPLREQF
V gene: TRBV10-3; J gene: TRBJ2-3; CDR3 protein: AIRDSATDTQY
V gene: TRBV6-2/TRBV6-3; J gene: TRBJ2-1; CDR3 protein: ASSEPEGTYSYTEQF
V gene: TRBV6-2/TRBV6-3; J gene: NA; CDR3 protein: ASSYVEYEQY
V gene: TRBV7-2; J gene: TRBJ2-5; CDR3 protein: ASSLVRRVIGETQY